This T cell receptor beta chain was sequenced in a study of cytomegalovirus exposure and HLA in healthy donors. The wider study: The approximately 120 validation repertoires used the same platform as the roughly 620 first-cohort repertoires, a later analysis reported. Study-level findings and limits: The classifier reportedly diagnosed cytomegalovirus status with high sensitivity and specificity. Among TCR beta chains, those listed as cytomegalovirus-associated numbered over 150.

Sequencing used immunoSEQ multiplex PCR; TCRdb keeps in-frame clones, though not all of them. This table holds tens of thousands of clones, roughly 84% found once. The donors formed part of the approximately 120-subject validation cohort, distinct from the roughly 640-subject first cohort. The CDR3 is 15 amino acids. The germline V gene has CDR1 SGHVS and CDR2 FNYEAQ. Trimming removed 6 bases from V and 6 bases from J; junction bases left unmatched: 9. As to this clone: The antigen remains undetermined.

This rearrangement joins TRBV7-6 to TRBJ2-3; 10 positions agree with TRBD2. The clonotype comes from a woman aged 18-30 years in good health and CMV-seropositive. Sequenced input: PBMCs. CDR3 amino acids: CASSLSGGVSDTQYF. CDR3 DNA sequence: TGTGCCAGCAGTCTAAGCGGGGGGGTATCTGATACGCAGTATTTT.